These T cell receptor beta chains were read from a single sample in a study of CD8+CD57+ T cells in acquired aplastic anemia. A single record per CDR3 protein comes from TCRdb applying MiXCR to the reads. The table has approximately 260,000 distinct CDR3 sequences, approximately 82% seen once. Material: sorted CD4+, CD8+, or CD8+CD57+ T cells (not recorded which) from PBMCs. All receptors derive from a human donor with aplastic anemia. Both conserved end residues are part of each CDR3. A D gene is named only where the DNA matches it firmly. Clone size is not always given. Where it is, it says once, few, many or a class for expanded clones.

abundance	d_gene	v_gene	j_gene	CDR3aa	CDR3nt
.	.	TRBV7-9	TRBJ2-3	CASSARSSGMDAQYF	TGTGCCAGCAGCGCCCGGAGTAGCGGAATGGATGCGCAGTATTTT
.	.	TRBV7-9	TRBJ2-3	CAYGVAASQAHQF	TGTGCCTACGGGGTAGCGGCGTCCCAAGCGCACCAGTTC
few	.	TRBV5-5	TRBJ1-6	CASSLGRGGYNSPLHF	TGTGCCAGCAGCTTGGGCAGGGGCGGCTATAATTCACCCCTCCACTTT
.	.	TRBV24-1	TRBJ1-2	CASSFEKAGLVYGYTF	TGTGCCAGCAGCTTCGAGAAAGCCGGGCTCGTATATGGCTACACCTTC
.	.	TRBV7-3	TRBJ2-3	CASGFASAMRSSF	TGTGCCAGCGGCTTTGCTAGCGCAATGAGGAGTTCTTTT
.	TRBD2	TRBV2	TRBJ2-1	CASSDGGVHPQFF	TGTGCCAGCAGTGATGGGGGGGTCCATCCGCAGTTCTTC
.	.	TRBV5-6	TRBJ2-3	CASSFHSADTQYF	TGTGCCAGCAGCTTCCATAGCGCAGATACGCAGTATTTT
.	.	TRBV7-2	TRBJ1-2	CASSPAREPQTYGYTF	TGTGCCAGCAGCCCAGCGAGGGAGCCACAGACCTATGGCTACACCTTC
few	.	TRBV29-1	TRBJ2-1	CSTGTETYNEQFF	TGCAGCACCGGGACGGAGACCTACAATGAGCAGTTCTTC
.	TRBD2	TRBV7-9	TRBJ2-1	CASSPGSGNGKDAQFF	TGTGCCAGCAGCCCGGGGAGCGGGAACGGCAAAGATGCGCAGTTCTTC
.	.	TRBV7-6	TRBJ2-3	CASTLRRVRSGANYF	TGTGCCAGCACCCTCCGGAGGGTCCGCTCTGGGGCCAACTATTTT
few	.	TRBV18	TRBJ1-1	CASSPSNTEAFF	TGTGCCAGCTCACCATCGAACACTGAAGCTTTCTTT
.	.	TRBV10-3	TRBJ2-5	CAISELTRETQYF	TGTGCCATCAGTGAGCTTACACGGGAGACCCAGTACTTC
.	.	TRBV25-1	TRBJ2-7	CASSKGGYAYEQYF	TGTGCCAGCAGTAAGGGGGGGTACGCCTACGAGCAGTACTTC
.	.	TRBV7-6	TRBJ1-5	CASSLVRGGQPQHF	TGTGCCAGCAGCTTAGTGAGGGGGGGGCAGCCCCAGCATTTT
.	.	TRBV7-2	TRBJ1-1	CASSLAGAGTHYVFF	TGTGCCAGCAGCTTAGCGGGGGCAGGGACCCATTACGTCTTCTTT
.	.	TRBV5-1	TRBJ2-3	CASSVQGGAMQYF	TGCGCCAGCAGCGTACAGGGCGGGGCTATGCAGTATTTT
.	TRBD2	TRBV25-1	TRBJ2-1	CASSVASGAGNEQFF	TGTGCCAGTAGTGTCGCTAGCGGAGCCGGCAATGAGCAGTTCTTC
few	.	TRBV5-8	TRBJ1-1	CASSLSKGSGNTEAFF	TGCGCCAGCAGCCTATCAAAAGGAAGTGGGAACACTGAAGCTTTCTTT
.	.	TRBV7-8	TRBJ2-7	CASSVGAEGHKQYF	TGTGCCAGCAGCGTGGGGGCAGAAGGCCATAAGCAGTACTTC
.	TRBD2	TRBV20-1	TRBJ2-5	CSAPTSGAGETQYF	TGCAGTGCACCGACTAGCGGGGCTGGGGAGACCCAGTACTTC
.	.	TRBV5-6	TRBJ2-6	CASSLTPSGGANVLTF	TGTGCCAGCAGCTTGACCCCTTCGGGGGGGGCCAACGTCCTGACTTTC
.	.	TRBV13	TRBJ2-7	CASSSLQGNYEQYF	TGTGCCAGCAGCTCTCTGCAGGGTAACTACGAGCAGTACTTC
.	.	TRBV20-1	TRBJ2-2	CSARATATGELFF	TGCAGTGCCCGAGCGACGGCTACCGGGGAGCTGTTTTTT
.	.	TRBV19	TRBJ2-7	CASSLTSSSYDQQF	TGTGCCAGTAGTCTCACTAGCTCTTCCTACGATCAGCAGTTC
.	TRBD1	TRBV7-2	TRBJ1-1	CASSLELTGNAAEFF	TGTGCCAGCAGCTTAGAACTGACAGGGAACGCTGCGGAGTTCTTT
.	.	TRBV7-9	TRBJ2-3	CASSLDLRDTQYF	TGTGCCAGCAGCCTCGACTTGAGAGATACCCAGTACTTT
.	TRBD1	TRBV11-3	TRBJ2-3	CASSYKGAADTQYF	TGTGCCAGCAGCTACAAGGGGGCCGCAGATACGCAGTATTTT
.	.	TRBV7-9	TRBJ2-3	CASSLGACEQYFGF	.
many	.	TRBV5-6	TRBJ1-5	CASSLSYSNQPQHF	TGTGCCAGCAGCTTGTCGTATAGCAATCAGCCCCAGCATTTT
.	.	TRBV11-2	TRBJ2-3	CASSWGGGTQYF	TGTGCCAGCAGCTGGGGTGGAGGGACGCAGTATTTT
.	TRBD2	TRBV9	TRBJ2-1	CASSGEAGSTGEQFF	TGTGCCAGCAGTGGTGAAGCGGGGTCCACCGGGGAGCAGTTCTTC
.	.	TRBV9	TRBJ1-1	CASSLDPIGSPLAFF	TGTGCCAGCAGCTTAGATCCGATCGGTTCACCTCTCGCTTTCTTT
.	.	TRBV9	TRBJ2-1	CASSRTRGKNEEFF	TGTGCCAGTAGTCGAACTAGGGGGAAAAATGAGGAGTTCTTC
.	.	TRBV7-2	TRBJ1-5	CASSAACSNQPQHF	TGTGCCAGCAGCGCTGCTTGTAGCAATCAGCCCCAGCATTTT